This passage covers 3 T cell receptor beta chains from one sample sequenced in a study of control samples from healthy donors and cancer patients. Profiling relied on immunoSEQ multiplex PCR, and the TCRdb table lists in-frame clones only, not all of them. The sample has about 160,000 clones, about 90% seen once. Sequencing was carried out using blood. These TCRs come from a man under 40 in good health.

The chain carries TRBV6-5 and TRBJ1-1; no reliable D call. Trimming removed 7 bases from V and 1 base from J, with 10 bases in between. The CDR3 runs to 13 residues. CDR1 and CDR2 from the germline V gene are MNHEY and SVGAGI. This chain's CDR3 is CASTYTRNTEAFF. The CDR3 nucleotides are TGTGCCAGCACCTATACACGGAACACTGAAGCTTTCTTT.

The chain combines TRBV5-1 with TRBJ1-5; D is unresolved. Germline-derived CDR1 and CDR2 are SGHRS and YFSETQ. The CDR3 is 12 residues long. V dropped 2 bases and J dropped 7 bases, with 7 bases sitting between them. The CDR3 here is CASSLIKQPQHF. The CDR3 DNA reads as TGCGCCAGCAGCTTAATTAAGCAGCCCCAGCATTTT.

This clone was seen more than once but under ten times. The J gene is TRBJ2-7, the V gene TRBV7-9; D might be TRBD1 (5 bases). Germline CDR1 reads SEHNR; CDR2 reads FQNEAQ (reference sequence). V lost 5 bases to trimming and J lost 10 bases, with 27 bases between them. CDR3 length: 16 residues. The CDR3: CASSPALGGASTEQYF. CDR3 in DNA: TGTGCCAGCAGCCCCGCCCTGGGTGGGGCGTCTACGGAACAGTACTTC.